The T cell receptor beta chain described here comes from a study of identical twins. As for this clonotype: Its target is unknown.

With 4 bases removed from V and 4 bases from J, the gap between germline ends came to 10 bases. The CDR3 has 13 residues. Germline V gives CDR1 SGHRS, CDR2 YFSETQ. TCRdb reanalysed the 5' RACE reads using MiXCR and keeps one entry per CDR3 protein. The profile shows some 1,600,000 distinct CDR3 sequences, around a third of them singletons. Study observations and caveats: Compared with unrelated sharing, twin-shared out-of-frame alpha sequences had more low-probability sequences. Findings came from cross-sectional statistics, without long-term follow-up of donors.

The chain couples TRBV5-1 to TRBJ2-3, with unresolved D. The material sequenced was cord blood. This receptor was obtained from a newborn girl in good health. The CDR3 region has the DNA TGCGCCAGCAGCCTGAACCTGGCAGATACGCAGTATTTT. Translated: CASSLNLADTQYF.